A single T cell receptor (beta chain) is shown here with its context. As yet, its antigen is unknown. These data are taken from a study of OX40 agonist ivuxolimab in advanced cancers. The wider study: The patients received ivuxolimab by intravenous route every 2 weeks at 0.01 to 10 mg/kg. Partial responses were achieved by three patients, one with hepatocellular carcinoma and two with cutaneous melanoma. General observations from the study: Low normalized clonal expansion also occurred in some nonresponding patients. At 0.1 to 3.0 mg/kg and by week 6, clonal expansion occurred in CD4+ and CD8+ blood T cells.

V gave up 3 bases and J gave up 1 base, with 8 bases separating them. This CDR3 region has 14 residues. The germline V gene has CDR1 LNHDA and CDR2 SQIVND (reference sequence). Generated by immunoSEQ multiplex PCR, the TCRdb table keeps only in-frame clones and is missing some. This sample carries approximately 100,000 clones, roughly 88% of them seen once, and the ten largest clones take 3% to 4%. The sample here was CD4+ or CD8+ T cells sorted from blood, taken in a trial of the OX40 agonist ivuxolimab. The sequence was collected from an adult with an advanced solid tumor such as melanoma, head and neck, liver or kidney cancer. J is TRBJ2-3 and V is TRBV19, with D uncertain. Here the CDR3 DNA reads TGTGCCAGTAGTATGGATGGGGGCACAGATACGCAGTATTTT. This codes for CASSMDGGTDTQYF.